A selection of T cell receptor beta chains follows, all from one sample in a study of control samples from healthy donors and cancer patients. Profiling relied on immunoSEQ multiplex PCR, and the TCRdb table lists in-frame clones only, not all of them. The table has roughly 88,000 clones, more than 85% seen once. Sequenced input: blood. The receptors derive from a woman aged 30 to 39 in good health. CDR3s include the opening cysteine and the closing phenylalanine or tryptophan. The order of the fields is J gene, clone size, D gene, V gene, CDR3 DNA, CDR3 protein. The D gene is left open where the match is weak. Expanded clones get a size class; other rows say once, few or many, or leave the size out.

J: TRBJ2-7; size: -; D: -; V: TRBV5-1; DNA: TGCGCCAGCAGCTTGGACGCCAGCGGGCTTACATACGAGCAGTACTTC; CDR3: CASSLDASGLTYEQYF
J: TRBJ1-4; size: -; D: -; V: TRBV7-9; DNA: TGTGCCAGCAGCCCGTGGGGGTGGGATGAAAAACTGTTTTTT; CDR3: CASSPWGWDEKLFF
J: TRBJ1-1; size: once; D: -; V: TRBV2; DNA: TGTGCCAGCAGTGATAGGGCAGGGGATGGCACTGAAGCTTTCTTT; CDR3: CASSDRAGDGTEAFF
J: TRBJ2-7; size: -; D: -; V: TRBV10-2; DNA: TGCGCCAGCAGTGAACAGGGCCGTAGTTACAGCTCCTACGAGCAGTACTTC; CDR3: CASSEQGRSYSSYEQYF
J: TRBJ1-1; size: -; D: TRBD1; V: TRBV5-4; DNA: TGTGCCAGCAGCCCTCGACAGGGTGGAGCTGAAGCTTTCTTT; CDR3: CASSPRQGGAEAFF
J: TRBJ1-5; size: -; D: -; V: TRBV6-5; DNA: TGTGCCAGCAGTTACTCGGAAAATCAGCCCCAGCATTTT; CDR3: CASSYSENQPQHF
J: TRBJ1-1; size: once; D: -; V: TRBV10-2; DNA: TGCGCCAGCAGTGAGCGGCCGGGGGGCACTGAAGCTTTCTTT; CDR3: CASSERPGGTEAFF
J: TRBJ1-2; size: -; D: -; V: TRBV24-1; DNA: TGTGCCACCAGTGAGAGCGATAACTATGGCTACACCTTC; CDR3: CATSESDNYGYTF
J: TRBJ1-1; size: -; D: -; V: TRBV5-1; DNA: TGCGCCAGCAGCTTGGCGAGATCTGGGATGAACACTGAAGCTTTCTTT; CDR3: CASSLARSGMNTEAFF
J: TRBJ1-1; size: -; D: -; V: TRBV20-1; DNA: TGCAGTCCCCCTGAGGCTTTCTTT; CDR3: CSPPEAFF
J: TRBJ1-2; size: -; D: -; V: TRBV3-1/TRBV3-2; DNA: TGTGCCAGCAGCCCCCTTCGACCCAACTATGGCTACACCTTC; CDR3: CASSPLRPNYGYTF
J: TRBJ1-4; size: -; D: -; V: TRBV27; DNA: TGTGCCAGCAGTTTACTAGGCACAGGGAACGAAAAACTGTTTTTT; CDR3: CASSLLGTGNEKLFF
J: TRBJ2-7; size: -; D: -; V: TRBV6-6; DNA: TGTGCCAGCAGTTACTCTCAAACCACTACCTACGAGCAGTACTTC; CDR3: CASSYSQTTTYEQYF
J: TRBJ1-2; size: -; D: TRBD1; V: TRBV7-9; DNA: TGTGCCAGCAGCCTGGGACAGGACTATGGCTACACCTTC; CDR3: CASSLGQDYGYTF
J: TRBJ2-7; size: -; D: TRBD1; V: TRBV28; DNA: TGTGCCAGCAGTTCAGGGGGTCCCCTTAACTACGAGCAGTACTTC; CDR3: CASSSGGPLNYEQYF
J: TRBJ1-1; size: -; D: -; V: TRBV19; DNA: TGTGCCAGTAGTATTTTATTAGGCACTGAAGCTTTCTTT; CDR3: CASSILLGTEAFF
J: TRBJ2-3; size: few; D: TRBD2; V: TRBV5-4; DNA: TGTGCCAGCAGCTCAGTGACTAGCGGGATAAGCACAGATACGCAGTATTTT; CDR3: CASSSVTSGISTDTQYF
J: TRBJ1-1; size: -; D: -; V: TRBV6-5; DNA: TGTGCCAGCAGTATGAACAGCCTGAACACTGAAGCTTTCTTT; CDR3: CASSMNSLNTEAFF
J: TRBJ2-1; size: -; D: TRBD1; V: TRBV29-1; DNA: TGCAGCGCGTCTAAGGGGGACAGTTACAATGAGCAGTTCTTC; CDR3: CSASKGDSYNEQFF
J: TRBJ1-1; size: -; D: TRBD1; V: TRBV11-3; DNA: TGTGCCAGCAGCGCGGGACAGCTAAACACTGAAGCTTTCTTT; CDR3: CASSAGQLNTEAFF
J: TRBJ1-5; size: -; D: -; V: TRBV4-1; DNA: TGCGCCAGCAGCCAAGATGCGCAGTCCTATCATCAGCCCCAGCATTTT; CDR3: CASSQDAQSYHQPQHF
J: TRBJ1-6; size: once; D: -; V: TRBV5-1; DNA: TGCGCCAGCAGCTTGGGGGGGTCCCTTCCCAATTCACCCCTCCACTTT; CDR3: CASSLGGSLPNSPLHF
J: TRBJ1-1; size: -; D: TRBD1; V: TRBV11-3; DNA: TGTGCCAGCAGCTCGTCCCGGGACAGATTGAACACTGAAGCTTTCTTT; CDR3: CASSSSRDRLNTEAFF
J: TRBJ2-2; size: -; D: -; V: TRBV12-3/TRBV12-4; DNA: TGTGCCACCGGGGGAAACACCGGGGAGCTGTTTTTT; CDR3: CATGGNTGELFF
J: TRBJ1-2; size: -; D: -; V: TRBV27; DNA: TGTGCCAGCAGTTTATCCCTCACTAATGGCTACACCTTC; CDR3: CASSLSLTNGYTF
J: TRBJ1-1; size: once; D: -; V: TRBV10-2; DNA: TGCGCCAGCTCACCGGGGGGGAACACTGAAGCTTTCTTT; CDR3: CASSPGGNTEAFF
J: TRBJ1-5; size: -; D: -; V: TRBV11-2; DNA: TGTGCCAGCAGCTCCGAACGCAATCAGCCCCAGCATTTT; CDR3: CASSSERNQPQHF
J: TRBJ1-4; size: few; D: -; V: TRBV7-9; DNA: TGTGCCAGCAGCACCCTGGGGATCGAAAAACTGTTTTTT; CDR3: CASSTLGIEKLFF
J: TRBJ1-5; size: -; D: -; V: TRBV30; DNA: TGTGCCTGGAGTGGGGGGGCAAGTCAGCCCCAGCATTTT; CDR3: CAWSGGASQPQHF
J: TRBJ1-4; size: few; D: -; V: TRBV14; DNA: TGTGCCAGCAGCCAAGATTTGGGTTCGTCAGCGGCTAATGAAAAACTGTTTTTT; CDR3: CASSQDLGSSAANEKLFF
J: TRBJ2-7; size: -; D: -; V: TRBV7-2; DNA: TGTGCCAGCAGCTTGCACAGCTCCTACGAGCAGTACTTC; CDR3: CASSLHSSYEQYF